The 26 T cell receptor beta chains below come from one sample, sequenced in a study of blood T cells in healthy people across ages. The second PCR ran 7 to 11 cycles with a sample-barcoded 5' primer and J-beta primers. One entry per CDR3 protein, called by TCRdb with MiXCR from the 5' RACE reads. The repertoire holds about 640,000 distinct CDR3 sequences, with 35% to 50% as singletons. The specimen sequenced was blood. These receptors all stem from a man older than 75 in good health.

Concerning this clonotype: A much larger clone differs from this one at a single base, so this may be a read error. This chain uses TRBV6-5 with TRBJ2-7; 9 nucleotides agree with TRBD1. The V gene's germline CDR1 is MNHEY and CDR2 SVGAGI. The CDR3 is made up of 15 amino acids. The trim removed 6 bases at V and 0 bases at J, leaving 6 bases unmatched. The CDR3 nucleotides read TGTGCCAGCAGGCACTACAGGGGGCACTCCTACGAGCAGTACTTC. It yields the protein CASRHYRGHSYEQYF.

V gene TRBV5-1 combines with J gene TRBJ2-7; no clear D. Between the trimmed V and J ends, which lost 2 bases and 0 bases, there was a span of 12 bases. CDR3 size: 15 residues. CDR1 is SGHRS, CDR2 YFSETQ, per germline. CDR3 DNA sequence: TGCGCCAGCAGCTTTGTCAGGCGCAGCTCCTACGAGCAGTACTTC. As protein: CASSFVRRSSYEQYF.

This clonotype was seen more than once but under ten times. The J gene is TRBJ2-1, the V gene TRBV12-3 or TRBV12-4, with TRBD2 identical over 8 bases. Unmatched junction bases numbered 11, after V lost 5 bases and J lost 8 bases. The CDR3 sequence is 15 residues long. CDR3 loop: CASSLRTSTPHEQFF. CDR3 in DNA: TGTGCCAGCAGTCTGAGGACTAGCACTCCCCATGAGCAGTTCTTC.

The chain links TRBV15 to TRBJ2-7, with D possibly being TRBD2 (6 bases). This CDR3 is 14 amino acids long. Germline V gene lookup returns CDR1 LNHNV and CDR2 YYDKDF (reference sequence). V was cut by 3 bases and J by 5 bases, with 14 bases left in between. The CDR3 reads CATSSPRGFHEQYF. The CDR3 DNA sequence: TGTGCCACCAGCAGTCCCCGGGGGTTCCACGAGCAGTACTTC.

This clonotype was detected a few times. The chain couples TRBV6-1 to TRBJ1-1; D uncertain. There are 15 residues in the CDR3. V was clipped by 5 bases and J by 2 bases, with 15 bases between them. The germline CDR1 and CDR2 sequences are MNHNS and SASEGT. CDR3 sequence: CASSPTRVPNTEAFF. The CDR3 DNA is TGTGCCAGCAGTCCGACGAGGGTCCCTAACACTGAAGCTTTCTTT.

CDR3: CASSPRWGSHSYEQFF. The CDR3 region has the DNA TGTGCCAGCAGCCCGAGGTGGGGGTCCCACTCCTACGAGCAGTTCTTC. The chain uses TRBV9 and TRBJ2-1, with D possibly being TRBD1 or TRBD2 (5 bases each). Germline lookup yields CDR1 SGDLS and CDR2 YYNGEE. CDR3 length: 16 amino acids. The V end was cut by 4 bases, the J end by 10 bases, with 24 bases between.

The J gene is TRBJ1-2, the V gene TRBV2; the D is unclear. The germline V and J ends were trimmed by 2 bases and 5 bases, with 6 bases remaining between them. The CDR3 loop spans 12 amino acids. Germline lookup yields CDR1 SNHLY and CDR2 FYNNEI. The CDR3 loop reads CASSETVYGYTF. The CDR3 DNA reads TGTGCCAGCAGTGAAACGGTTTATGGCTACACCTTC.

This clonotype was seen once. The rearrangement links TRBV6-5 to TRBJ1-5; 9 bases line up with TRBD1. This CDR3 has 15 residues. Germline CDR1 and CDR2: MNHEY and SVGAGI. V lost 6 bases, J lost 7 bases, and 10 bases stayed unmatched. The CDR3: CASSDSQGAQQPQHF. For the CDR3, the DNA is TGTGCCAGCAGCGATTCACAGGGGGCACAGCAGCCCCAGCATTTT.

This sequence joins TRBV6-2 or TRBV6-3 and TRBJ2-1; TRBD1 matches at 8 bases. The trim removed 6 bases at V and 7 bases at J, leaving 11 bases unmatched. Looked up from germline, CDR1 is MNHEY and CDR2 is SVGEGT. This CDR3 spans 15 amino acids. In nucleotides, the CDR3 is TGTGCCAGCAGCTCTCTTTGGACAGGGTGGAATGAGCAGTTCTTC. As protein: CASSSLWTGWNEQFF.

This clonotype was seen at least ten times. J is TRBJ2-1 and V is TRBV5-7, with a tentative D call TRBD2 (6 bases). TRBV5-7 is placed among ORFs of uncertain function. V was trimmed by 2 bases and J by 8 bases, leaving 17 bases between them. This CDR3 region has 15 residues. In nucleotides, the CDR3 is TGTGCCAGCAGCTTTGAGAGGGGAGGTCTCCATGAGCAGTTCTTC. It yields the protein CASSFERGGLHEQFF.

The CDR3: CASSRPTSEYNEQYF. CDR3 nucleotide sequence: TGTGCCAGCAGTCGACCGACTAGCGAATACAATGAGCAGTACTTC. The chain has TRBV6-5 and TRBJ2-1; 8 bases map to TRBD2. The J call may be mistaken, given a closer DNA end match to TRBJ2-7. Germline values: CDR1 MNHEY, CDR2 SVGAGI. The CDR3 extends over 15 amino acids.

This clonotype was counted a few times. CDR3 loop: CASSGTSAADTQYF. The DNA for the CDR3 is TGTGCCAGCAGCGGGACTAGCGCTGCAGATACGCAGTATTTT. The chain joins TRBV5-6 to TRBJ2-3, with 10 bases aligning to TRBD2. This CDR3 is built from 14 residues. The junction had 3 bases not matched to a gene; V was cut back by 4 bases and J by 4 bases. Per the germline V gene, CDR1 is SGHDT and CDR2 is YYEEEE.

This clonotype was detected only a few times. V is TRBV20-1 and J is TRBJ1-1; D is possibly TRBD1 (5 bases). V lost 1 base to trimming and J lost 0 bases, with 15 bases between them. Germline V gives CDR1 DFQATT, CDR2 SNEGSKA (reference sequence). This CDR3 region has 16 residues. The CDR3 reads CSARVTQGYVNTEAFF. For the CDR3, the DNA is TGCAGTGCTAGAGTCACCCAGGGTTATGTGAACACTGAAGCTTTCTTT.

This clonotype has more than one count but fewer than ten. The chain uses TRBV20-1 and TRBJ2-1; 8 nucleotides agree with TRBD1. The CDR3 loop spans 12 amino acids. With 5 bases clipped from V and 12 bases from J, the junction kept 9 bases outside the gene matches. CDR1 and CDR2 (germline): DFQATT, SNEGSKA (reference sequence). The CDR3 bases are TGCAGTGCTCGACAAACCAGGGGGCTGCAGTTCTTC. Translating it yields CSARQTRGLQFF.

As DNA, the CDR3 is TGTGCCAGCAGCCCCCCCGGGACAGGGGCAACAGATACGCAGTATTTT. It encodes CASSPPGTGATDTQYF. The rearrangement links TRBV14 to TRBJ2-3, with 10 bases identical to TRBD1. Germline assignment: CDR1 SGHDN and CDR2 FVKESK. The V and J ends lost 4 bases and 3 bases, in that order; junction bases with no gene match: 7. This CDR3 comprises 16 residues.

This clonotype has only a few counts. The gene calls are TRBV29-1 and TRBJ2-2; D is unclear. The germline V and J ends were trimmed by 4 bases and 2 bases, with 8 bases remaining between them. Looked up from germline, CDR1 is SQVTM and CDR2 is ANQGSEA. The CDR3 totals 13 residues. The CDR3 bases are TGCAGCGTTGCACCCGATAACACCGGGGAGCTGTTTTTT. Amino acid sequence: CSVAPDNTGELFF.

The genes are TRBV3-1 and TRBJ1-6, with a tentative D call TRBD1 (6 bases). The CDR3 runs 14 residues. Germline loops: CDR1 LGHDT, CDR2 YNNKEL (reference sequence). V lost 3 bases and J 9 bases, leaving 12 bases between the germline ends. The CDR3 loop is CASSQGAVGSPLHF. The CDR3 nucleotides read TGTGCCAGCAGCCAGGGGGCGGTCGGTTCACCCCTCCACTTT.

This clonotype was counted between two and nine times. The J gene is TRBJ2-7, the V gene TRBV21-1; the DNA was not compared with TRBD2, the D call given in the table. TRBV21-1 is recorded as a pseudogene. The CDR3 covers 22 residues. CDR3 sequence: CASSKVLLRRTSGRGAYNEQYF. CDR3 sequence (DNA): TGTGCCAGCAGCAAGGTTCTCCTTCGCCGTACTAGCGGGAGGGGGGCCTACAATGAGCAGTACTTC.

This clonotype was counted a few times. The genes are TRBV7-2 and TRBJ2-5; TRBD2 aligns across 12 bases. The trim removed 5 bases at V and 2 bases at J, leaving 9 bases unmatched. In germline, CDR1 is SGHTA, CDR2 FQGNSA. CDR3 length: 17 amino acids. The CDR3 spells CASSTYATSGGQETQYF. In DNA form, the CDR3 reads TGTGCCAGCAGCACTTATGCTACTAGCGGGGGGCAAGAGACCCAGTACTTC.

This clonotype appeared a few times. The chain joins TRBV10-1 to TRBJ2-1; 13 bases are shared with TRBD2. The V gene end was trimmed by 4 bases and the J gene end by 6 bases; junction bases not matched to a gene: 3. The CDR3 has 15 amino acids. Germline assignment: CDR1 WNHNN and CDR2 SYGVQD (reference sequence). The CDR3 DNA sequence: TGCGCCAGCAGTGCCGGGACTAGCGGGGCCAATGAGCAGTTCTTC. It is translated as CASSAGTSGANEQFF.

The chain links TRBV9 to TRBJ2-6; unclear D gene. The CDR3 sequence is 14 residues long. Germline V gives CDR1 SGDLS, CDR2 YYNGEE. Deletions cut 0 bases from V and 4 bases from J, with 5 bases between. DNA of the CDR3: TGTGCCAGCAGCGTAGGTTACGGGGCCAACGTCCTGACTTTC. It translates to CASSVGYGANVLTF.

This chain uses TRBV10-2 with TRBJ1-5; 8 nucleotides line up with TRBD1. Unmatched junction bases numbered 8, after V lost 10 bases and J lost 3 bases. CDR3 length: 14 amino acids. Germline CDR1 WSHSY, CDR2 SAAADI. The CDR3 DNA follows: TGCGCCACCGGGGACAGGTTCCTCAATCAGCCCCAGCATTTT. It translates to CATGDRFLNQPQHF.

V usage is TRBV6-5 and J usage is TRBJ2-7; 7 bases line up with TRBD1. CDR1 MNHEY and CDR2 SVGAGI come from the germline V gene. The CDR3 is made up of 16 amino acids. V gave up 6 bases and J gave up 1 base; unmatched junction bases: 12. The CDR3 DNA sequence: TGTGCCAGCAGGCTAGTAGGGGGCGTAGGGTCCTACGAGCAGTACTTC. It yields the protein CASRLVGGVGSYEQYF.

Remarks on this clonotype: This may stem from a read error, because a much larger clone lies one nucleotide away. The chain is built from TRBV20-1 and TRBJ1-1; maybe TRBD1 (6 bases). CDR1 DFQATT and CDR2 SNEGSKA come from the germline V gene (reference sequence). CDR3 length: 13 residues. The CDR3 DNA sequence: TGCAGTGCTAGAAGGGGGTTGTTGACTGAAGCTTACTTT. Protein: CSARRGLLTEAYF.

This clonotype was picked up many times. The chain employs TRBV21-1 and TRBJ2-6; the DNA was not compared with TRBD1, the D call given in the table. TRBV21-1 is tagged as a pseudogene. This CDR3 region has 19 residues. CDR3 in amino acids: CASSKGGTALGSGANVLTF. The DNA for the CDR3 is TGTGCCAGCAGCAAAGGGGGGACAGCTCTGGGGTCTGGGGCCAACGTCCTGACTTTC.

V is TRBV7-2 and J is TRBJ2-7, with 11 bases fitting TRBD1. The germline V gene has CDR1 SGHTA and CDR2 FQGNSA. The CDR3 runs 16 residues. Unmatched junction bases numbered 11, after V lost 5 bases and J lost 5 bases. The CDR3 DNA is TGTGCCAGCAGCGACCGGGACAGGGGGTATGGGAACGAGCAGTACTTC. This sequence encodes CASSDRDRGYGNEQYF.